One sample yielded the 15 T cell receptor beta chains listed below, sequenced in a study of cytomegalovirus exposure and HLA in healthy donors (dated by TCRdb to the late 2010s). Library generation was performed with the immunoSEQ multiplex PCR assay. The multiplex PCR relied on a mix of 60 forward primers for TCR Vbeta segments and 13 reverse primers for TCR Jbeta segments. TCRdb carries this immuneACCESS record with in-frame sequences only. Its versions omit some clonotypes, under half of them owing to an unresolved V gene in the studies checked, with the rest unexplained. This sample has roughly 84,000 clones in its table, and around 66% of those were observed once. The top ten clonotypes cover approximately 16% of the sample. Source material: PBMCs. Receptors were obtained from a woman aged 40 to 50 in good health and CMV-seropositive.

With regard to this clone: A junction end diverges from the germline sequence, so it may reflect a read error. V is TRBV7-8 and J is TRBJ2-3, with D possibly TRBD2 on 6 matching bases. The CDR3 is made up of 14 amino acids. Per germline, CDR1 SGHVS and CDR2 FQNEAQ. CDR3 residues: CASSLASRLDTQYF. The CDR3 nucleotides are TGTGCCAGCAGCCTAGCGTCTAGACTAGATACGCAGTATTTT.

Concerning this clone: Other DNA sequences of this sample code for an identical CDR3. The chain employs TRBV19 and TRBJ1-5; D gene ambiguous. The germline V gene encodes CDR1 LNHDA and CDR2 SQIVND (reference sequence). With 1 base removed from V and 0 bases from J, the gap between germline ends came to 10 bases. There are 16 residues in the CDR3. The CDR3: CASSIVGGYSNQPQHF. Written as DNA, the CDR3 is TGTGCCAGTAGTATAGTTGGAGGCTATAGCAATCAGCCCCAGCATTTT.

This chain links TRBV9 with TRBJ2-7; perhaps TRBD1 as D (6 bases). Germline V gene data show CDR1 as SGDLS and CDR2 as YYNGEE. This CDR3 has 14 residues. Trimming stripped 2 bases from V and 2 bases from J, with 11 bases between. CDR3 amino acids: CASSVPGQPYEQYF. CDR3 DNA: TGTGCCAGCAGCGTCCCCGGACAGCCCTACGAGCAGTACTTC.

The chain combines TRBV7-9 with TRBJ1-1; no reliable D call. The germline V and J ends were trimmed by 4 bases and 7 bases, with 19 bases remaining between them. The germline gives CDR1 SEHNR, CDR2 FQNEAQ (reference sequence). The CDR3 covers 15 residues. CDR3 sequence (DNA): TGTGCCAGCAGCTCCGACAAGGATGCTCTATTTGAAGCTTTCTTT. Encoded protein: CASSSDKDALFEAFF.

The rearrangement joins TRBV5-1 to TRBJ2-2; D may be TRBD2 (5 bases). The CDR3 length is 15 residues. Trimming took 6 bases from V and 0 from J, leaving 12 bases between them. The V gene's germline CDR1 is SGHRS and CDR2 YFSETQ. CDR3 region: CASTRAEANTGELFF. The CDR3 DNA reads TGCGCCAGCACGCGAGCGGAGGCGAACACCGGGGAGCTGTTTTTT.

This clone was seen a single time. This sequence joins TRBV28 and TRBJ2-7; 8 positions agree with TRBD1. This CDR3 spans 15 amino acids. The junction had 7 bases not matched to a gene; V was cut back by 4 bases and J by 2 bases. Germline loops: CDR1 MDHEN, CDR2 SYDVKM. CDR3 coding DNA: TGTGCCAGCAGTTACTCGACAGGGGCCCCCTACGAGCAGTACTTC. Amino acids: CASSYSTGAPYEQYF.

This chain connects TRBV28 to TRBJ2-5; D is possibly TRBD1 (5 bases). The CDR3 sequence is 15 residues long. CDR1 MDHEN and CDR2 SYDVKM come from the germline V gene. V lost 6 bases to trimming and J lost 0 bases, with 14 bases between them. The CDR3 nucleotides are TGTGCCAGCAGCGTTCAGGGTAACTACCAAGAGACCCAGTACTTC. Translated: CASSVQGNYQETQYF.

The chain joins TRBV15 to TRBJ2-2; no clear D. The germline V gene encodes CDR1 LNHNV and CDR2 YYDKDF (reference sequence). Trimming removed 0 bases at V and 5 bases at J, with 4 bases between. The CDR3 extends over 13 amino acids. CDR3 region: CATSRDLTGELFF. The CDR3 bases are TGTGCCACCAGCAGAGATCTAACCGGGGAGCTGTTTTTT.

V gene TRBV28 combines with J gene TRBJ1-5, with TRBD1 matching over 9 bases. The CDR3 totals 15 residues. CDR1 is MDHEN and CDR2 is SYDVKM in the germline V gene. The V and J ends lost 2 bases and 5 bases, in that order; junction bases with no gene match: 4. The CDR3 here is CASSLGTGIHQPQHF. For the CDR3, the DNA is TGTGCCAGCAGTTTAGGGACAGGGATCCATCAGCCCCAGCATTTT.

The V gene is TRBV2, the J gene TRBJ2-2; D is undetermined. Germline assignment: CDR1 SNHLY and CDR2 FYNNEI. The CDR3 is made up of 14 amino acids. The ends were cut back, 6 bases at V and 0 bases at J, with 8 bases in the middle. The CDR3 protein is CASRIAPNTGELFF. The CDR3 DNA is TGTGCCAGCAGGATAGCACCGAACACCGGGGAGCTGTTTTTT.

This sequence joins TRBV11-3 and TRBJ2-5; no reliable D call. CDR3 length: 13 residues. V dropped 3 bases and J dropped 9 bases, with 14 bases sitting between them. From germline, CDR1 is SGHNT and CDR2 YENEEA. The DNA for the CDR3 is TGTGCCAGCAGCTTTCACCCCCAGGAAGCCCAGTACTTC. Translated, it gives CASSFHPQEAQYF.

This clone was counted between two and nine times. V gene TRBV6-1 combines with J gene TRBJ2-1, with a tentative D call TRBD2 (6 bases). Germline lookup yields CDR1 MNHNS and CDR2 SASEGT. The CDR3 loop spans 13 amino acids. V shed 6 bases and J shed 8 bases, with 14 bases lying between them. CDR3 bases: TGTGCCAGCAGGGGGATTGGGAGGCATGAGCAGTTCTTC. Protein sequence: CASRGIGRHEQFF.

V is TRBV9 and J is TRBJ1-1; no reliable D call. Germline V lookup: CDR1 SGDLS, CDR2 YYNGEE. The V end was cut by 0 bases, the J end by 2 bases, with 5 bases between. The CDR3 length is 13 residues. CDR3: CASSVESNTEAFF. CDR3 nucleotides: TGTGCCAGCAGCGTAGAATCAAACACTGAAGCTTTCTTT.

In its sample, this clone was seen a few times. The rearrangement uses TRBV7-8 and TRBJ2-2, with 13 bases matching TRBD2. Germline CDR1 and CDR2: SGHVS and FQNEAQ. Unmatched junction bases numbered 1, after V lost 3 bases and J lost 3 bases. The CDR3 length is 16 residues. The DNA for the CDR3 is TGTGCCAGCAGCTTCACTAGCGGGAGGGACACCGGGGAGCTGTTTTTT. As protein: CASSFTSGRDTGELFF.

The gene calls are TRBV7-2 and TRBJ1-2; TRBD1 matches 9 bases. The CDR3 covers 17 residues. With V trimmed by 1 base and J by 4 bases, 10 bases remained unmatched. Germline V gene data show CDR1 as SGHTA and CDR2 as FQGNSA. The DNA for the CDR3 is TGTGCCAGCAGCTTAGGCGCCTTACAGGGGGCAATCTATGGCTACACCTTC. It yields the protein CASSLGALQGAIYGYTF.